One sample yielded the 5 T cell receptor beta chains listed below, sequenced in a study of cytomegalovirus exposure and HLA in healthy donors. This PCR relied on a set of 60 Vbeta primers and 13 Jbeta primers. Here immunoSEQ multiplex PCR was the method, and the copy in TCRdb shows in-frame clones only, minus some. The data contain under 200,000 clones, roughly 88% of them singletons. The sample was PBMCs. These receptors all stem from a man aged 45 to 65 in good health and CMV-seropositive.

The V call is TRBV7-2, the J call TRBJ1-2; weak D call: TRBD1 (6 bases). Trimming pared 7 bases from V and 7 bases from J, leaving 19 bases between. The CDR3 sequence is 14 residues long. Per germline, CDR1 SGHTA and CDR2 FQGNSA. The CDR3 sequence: CASISLGAGGGYTF. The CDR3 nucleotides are TGTGCCAGCATTTCATTGGGGGCTGGGGGTGGCTACACCTTC. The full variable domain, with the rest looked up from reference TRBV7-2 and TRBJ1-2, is GAGVSQSPSNKVTEKGKDVELRCDPISGHTALYWYRQSLGQGLEFLIYFQGNSAPDKSGLPSDRFSAERTGGSVSTLTIQRTQQEDSAVYLCASISLGAGGGYTFGSGTRLTVV.

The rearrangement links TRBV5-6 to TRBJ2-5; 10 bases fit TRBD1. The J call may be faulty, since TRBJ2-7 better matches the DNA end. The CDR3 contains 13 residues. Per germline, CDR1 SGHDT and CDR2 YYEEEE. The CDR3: CASSGTGESEQYF. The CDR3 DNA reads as TGTGCCAGCAGCGGGACAGGGGAGTCCGAGCAGTACTTC.

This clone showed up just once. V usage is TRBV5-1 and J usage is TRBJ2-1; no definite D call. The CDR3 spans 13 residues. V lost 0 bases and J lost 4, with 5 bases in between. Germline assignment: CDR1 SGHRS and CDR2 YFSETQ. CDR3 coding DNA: TGCGCCAGCAGCTTGGACGGTTACAATGAGCAGTTCTTC. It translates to CASSLDGYNEQFF.

This CDR3 reads CASSTGLAGVPGGSYNEQFF. The CDR3 nucleotides read TGTGCCAGTAGTACCGGACTAGCGGGGGTCCCGGGGGGCTCCTACAATGAGCAGTTCTTC. The V and J genes are TRBV19 and TRBJ2-1; 13 bases agree with TRBD2. The CDR3 covers 20 residues. Trimming took 4 bases from V and 0 from J; bases not matched to a gene: 12. The germline CDR1 and CDR2 sequences are LNHDA and SQIVND (reference sequence).

The DNA for the CDR3 is TGTGCCAGCAGCTCCCCGGATACTAGCGGGACCTACGAGCAGTACGTC. This translates into CASSSPDTSGTYEQYV. The chain recombines TRBV7-2 with TRBJ2-7; the match to TRBD2 covers 10 bases. The CDR3 extends over 16 amino acids. With 4 bases clipped from V and 2 bases from J, the junction kept 8 bases outside the gene matches. Germline V gives CDR1 SGHTA, CDR2 FQGNSA.